The clone carrying this TCR beta chain was found many times. Its antigen remains unidentified. This specimen comes from a study of blood T cells in healthy people across ages. A second 7 to 11 cycle PCR used barcoded and J-beta primers. Using its own MiXCR run on the 5' RACE reads, TCRdb lists one record per CDR3 protein. Of around 870,000 distinct CDR3 sequences in the sample, about 30% were seen once. Notes on the study in general: Using unsorted PBMCs precluded a conclusive naive versus antigen-experienced comparison. In long-lived donors, naive CD4+ cell counts and diversity exceeded those of aged donors. Estimates drawn from one million T cells were deemed to understate diversity.

Between the trimmed V and J ends, which lost 9 bases and 4 bases, there was a span of 28 bases. The CDR3 is made up of 17 amino acids. Looked up from germline, CDR1 is SGHRS and CDR2 is YFSETQ. This sequence was found in a woman over 75 in good health. The sequencing input was blood. The chain recombines TRBV5-1 with TRBJ1-2; D is perhaps TRBD1 (6 bases). The CDR3 coding sequence is TGCGCCAATCCTTTGACAGGAGTCCCCCCGCGTTTCTATGGCTACACCTTC. This encodes CANPLTGVPPRFYGYTF.